This passage covers 17 T cell receptor beta chains from one sample sequenced in a study of T-cell reconstitution after alpha-beta-depleted transplantation in children listed by TCRdb under 2016. Libraries came from PCR. The sequencer listed for this sample is Illumina HiSeq 2500. TCR libraries were prepared with molecular barcoding, using unique molecular identifiers to normalize TCRbeta repertoire quantification. In-frame beta chains were kept once TCRdb had trimmed the public reads at Q25 with fastp and called clones with MiXCR. Rows with one shared CDR3 protein collapse into an entry with the most common genes and DNA. Within this sample are about 610,000 distinct CDR3 sequences, with roughly a tenth of them counted one time only. The ten largest clonotypes hold approximately 4.1% of the sample. The specimen was PBMCs from the stem cell graft donor, collected from the stem cell graft. The source of these receptors is a human donor who donated a stem cell graft to a child with acute myeloid leukemia.

This clonotype appeared many times. The V call is TRBV20-1, the J call TRBJ2-1, with 10 bases fitting TRBD2. Unmatched junction bases numbered 6, after V lost 0 bases and J lost 1 base. Germline CDR1 and CDR2: DFQATT and SNEGSKA (reference sequence). The CDR3 covers 17 residues. CDR3 DNA: TGCAGTGCTAGAGAAAGTAGCGGGAGGAGGTCCTACAATGAGCAGTTCTTC. Its protein is CSARESSGRRSYNEQFF.

The chain has TRBV2 and TRBJ1-1; 7 nucleotides match TRBD1. Germline CDR1 and CDR2: SNHLY and FYNNEI. The trim removed 6 bases at V and 2 bases at J, leaving 9 bases unmatched. The length of the CDR3 is 15 residues. The CDR3 spells CASRDPGQINTEAFF. The DNA of the CDR3 is TGTGCCAGCAGGGACCCGGGACAGATAAACACTGAAGCTTTCTTT.

This clonotype was observed a handful of times. CDR3: CASSTQGAITQPQHF. For the CDR3, the DNA is TGTGCCAGCAGCACCCAGGGGGCTATCACTCAGCCCCAGCATTTT. The J gene is TRBJ1-5, the V gene TRBV7-8, with TRBD1 matching over 8 bases. Germline V gives CDR1 SGHVS, CDR2 FQNEAQ. The CDR3 is 15 residues long. After removal of 5 bases from V and 6 bases from J, the junction contained 9 bases not matched to a gene. Drawing the rest from reference TRBV7-8 and TRBJ1-5, the complete variable domain is GAGVSQSPRYKVAKRGQDVALRCDPISGHVSLFWYQQALGQGPEFLTYFQNEAQLDKSGLPSDRFFAERPEGSVSTLKIQRTQQEDSAVYLCASSTQGAITQPQHFGDGTRLSIL.

The chain joins TRBV7-6 to TRBJ1-2; 7 positions agree with TRBD1. The CDR3 has 17 residues. Germline values: CDR1 SGHVS, CDR2 FNYEAQ. The V and J ends lost 5 bases and 5 bases, in that order; junction bases with no gene match: 17. The CDR3 region is CASSPRDSPYGQYGYTF. CDR3 coding DNA: TGTGCCAGCAGCCCTCGGGACAGTCCCTACGGGCAGTATGGCTACACCTTC.

The chain employs TRBV5-1 and TRBJ2-3; D perhaps matches TRBD1 (5 bases). Between the trimmed V and J ends, which lost 1 base and 0 bases, there was a span of 9 bases. The CDR3 consists of 15 residues. Looked up from germline, CDR1 is SGHRS and CDR2 is YFSETQ. CDR3 DNA sequence: TGCGCCAGCAGCTTGTGGACACCCAGCACAGATACGCAGTATTTT. Translating it yields CASSLWTPSTDTQYF.

J is TRBJ2-3 and V is TRBV5-1, with TRBD2 identical over 7 bases. The ends lost 0 bases at V and 1 base at J; junction bases unmatched: 8. The germline V gene encodes CDR1 SGHRS and CDR2 YFSETQ. The CDR3 covers 17 residues. CDR3 residues: CASSLARGRERTDTQYF. CDR3 nucleotides: TGCGCCAGCAGCTTGGCCAGAGGGCGGGAGCGCACAGATACGCAGTATTTT.

This clonotype was counted a few times. The rearrangement uses TRBV15 and TRBJ1-1, with D perhaps TRBD1 (6 bases). This CDR3 has 14 amino acids. Germline CDR1 is LNHNV and CDR2 is YYDKDF (reference sequence). The ends were cut back, 0 bases at V and 1 base at J, with 6 bases in the middle. CDR3 in amino acids: CATSREQGNTEAFF. CDR3 nucleotides: TGTGCCACCAGCAGAGAACAGGGGAACACTGAAGCTTTCTTT.

This clonotype was detected many times. V and J are TRBV9 and TRBJ2-1; 9 bases map to TRBD2. V lost 0 bases, J lost 3 bases, and 7 bases stayed unmatched. From germline, CDR1 is SGDLS and CDR2 YYNGEE. The CDR3 extends over 17 amino acids. The CDR3 loop reads CASSVGSGSLGYNEQFF. In DNA, the CDR3 is TGTGCCAGCAGCGTAGGTAGCGGGAGTTTAGGCTACAATGAGCAGTTCTTC. The full variable domain, completed using reference TRBV9 and TRBJ2-1, is DSGVTQTPKHLITATGQRVTLRCSPRSGDLSVYWYQQSLDQGLQFLIQYYNGEERAKGNILERFSAQQFPDLHSELNLSSLELGDSALYFCASSVGSGSLGYNEQFFGPGTRLTVL.

In its sample, this clonotype was seen many times. V and J are TRBV27 and TRBJ2-6, with a possible D match to TRBD1 (5 bases). Germline V gives CDR1 MNHEY, CDR2 SMNVEV (reference sequence). V lost 3 bases and J lost 0, with 12 bases in between. There are 17 residues in the CDR3. The CDR3 region has the DNA TGTGCCAGCAGTTTCACAAGACAGCTCTCTGGGGCCAACGTCCTGACTTTC. This translates into CASSFTRQLSGANVLTF.

This clonotype occurred a few times. This chain uses TRBV12-3 or TRBV12-4 with TRBJ1-2; D is unclear. The CDR3 runs to 15 residues. Between the trimmed V and J ends, which lost 7 bases and 1 base, there was a span of 16 bases. CDR3 sequence: CASTLAGRLNYGYTF. The CDR3 DNA reads TGTGCCAGCACTCTGGCCGGGAGGCTTAACTATGGCTACACCTTC.

This clonotype has only a few counts. The chain links TRBV7-8 to TRBJ1-2; the D gene is possibly TRBD1 (6 bases). Trimming pared 2 bases from V and 6 bases from J, leaving 16 bases between. The CDR3 totals 15 residues. CDR1 SGHVS and CDR2 FQNEAQ come from the germline V gene. CDR3 sequence: CASSLWAGEKNGYTF. In nucleotides, the CDR3 is TGTGCCAGCAGCTTATGGGCAGGGGAGAAGAATGGCTACACCTTC.

This rearrangement joins TRBV5-1 to TRBJ2-1; 7 bases fit TRBD2. This CDR3 comprises 16 residues. Trimming took 0 bases from V and 6 from J; bases not matched to a gene: 9. Germline assignment: CDR1 SGHRS and CDR2 YFSETQ. CDR3 region: CASSLAAAGVPNEQFF. DNA of the CDR3: TGCGCCAGCAGCTTGGCCGCGGCGGGAGTCCCCAATGAGCAGTTCTTC.

This clonotype was counted between two and nine times. The chain uses TRBV7-9 and TRBJ2-1, with 10 bases matching TRBD2. The J segment lost 7 bases and the V segment lost 5 bases, leaving 8 bases of the junction unmatched. The CDR3 covers 15 residues. The germline gives CDR1 SEHNR, CDR2 FQNEAQ (reference sequence). CDR3 nucleotide sequence: TGTGCCAGCAGCCCTACTAGCGGGACGGGGAATGAGCAGTTCTTC. Translation: CASSPTSGTGNEQFF. Filled out from reference TRBV7-9 and TRBJ2-1, the complete variable domain reads DTGVSQNPRHKITKRGQNVTFRCDPISEHNRLYWYRQTLGQGPEFLTYFQNEAQLEKSRLLSDRFSAERPKGSFSTLEIQRTEQGDSAMYLCASSPTSGTGNEQFFGPGTRLTVL.

This chain connects TRBV5-1 to TRBJ1-4, with 9 bases identical to TRBD1. This CDR3 spans 14 amino acids. Germline trimming cut 4 bases from V and 8 bases from J; bases unmatched to any gene: 6. Germline-derived CDR1 and CDR2 are SGHRS and YFSETQ. For the CDR3, the DNA is TGCGCCAGCAGCACGGACAGGGGAGGCGAAAAACTGTTTTTT. The encoded protein is CASSTDRGGEKLFF.

This clonotype has more than one count but fewer than ten. The gene calls are TRBV5-6 and TRBJ1-2, with TRBD1 as a possible D gene (5 bases). The CDR3 loop spans 16 amino acids. Trimming left V 0 bases short and J 8 bases short, with 20 bases between. Germline V gives CDR1 SGHDT, CDR2 YYEEEE. The CDR3 region has the DNA TGTGCCAGCAGCTTGGCCGCGAAGGGGCCCCTATTAGGCTACACCTTC. It specifies CASSLAAKGPLLGYTF. Together with reference TRBV5-6 and TRBJ1-2, the CDR3 gives the full variable domain: DAGVTQSPTHLIKTRGQQVTLRCSPKSGHDTVSWYQQALGQGPQFIFQYYEEEERQRGNFPDRFSGHQFPNYSSELNVNALLLGDSALYLCASSLAAKGPLLGYTFGSGTRLTVV.

The chain uses TRBV4-3 and TRBJ2-5; no definite D call. Germline CDR1 is LGHNA and CDR2 is YSLEER. V lost 0 bases and J lost 5, with 10 bases in between. This CDR3 is 14 amino acids long. The DNA for the CDR3 is TGCGCCAGCAGCCAAGACTTAAATGGGGAGACCCAGTACTTC. Translation gives CASSQDLNGETQYF.

The chain carries TRBV20-1 and TRBJ2-2, with D perhaps being TRBD1 or TRBD2 (5 bases each). This CDR3 contains 15 residues. Trimming took off 5 bases at V and 2 bases at J, with 15 bases between the two ends. CDR1 and CDR2 from the germline V gene are DFQATT and SNEGSKA (reference sequence). CDR3 sequence: CSAPRDLVNTGELFF. In DNA form, the CDR3 reads TGCAGTGCTCCCCGGGACCTCGTTAACACCGGGGAGCTGTTTTTT.